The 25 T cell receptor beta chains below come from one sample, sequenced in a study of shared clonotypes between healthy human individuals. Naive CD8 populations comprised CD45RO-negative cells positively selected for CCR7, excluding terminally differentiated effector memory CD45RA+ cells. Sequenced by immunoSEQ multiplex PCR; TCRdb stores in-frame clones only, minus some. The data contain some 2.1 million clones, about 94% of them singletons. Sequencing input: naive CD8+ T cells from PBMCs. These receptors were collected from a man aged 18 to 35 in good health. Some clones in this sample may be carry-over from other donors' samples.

CDR3 in amino acids: CASSPDRPNQPQHF. The CDR3 DNA is TGCGCCAGCAGCCCGGACAGGCCGAATCAGCCCCAGCATTTT. The gene calls are TRBV4-1 and TRBJ1-5; 7 bases fit TRBD1. This CDR3 comprises 14 residues. J was trimmed by 4 bases and V by 4 bases; bases with no gene match: 4. The germline CDR1 and CDR2 sequences are MGHRA and YSYEKL.

Written as DNA, the CDR3 is TGTGCCAGCAAAGGGGCCCTAGCACAAAATGAGCAGTTCTTC. Its protein product is CASKGALAQNEQFF. The V and J genes are TRBV7-9 and TRBJ2-1, with D perhaps given as TRBD1 or TRBD2 (5 bases each). Per the germline V gene, CDR1 is SEHNR and CDR2 is FQNEAQ (reference sequence). The CDR3 covers 14 residues. Between the trimmed V and J ends, which lost 7 bases and 7 bases, there was a span of 17 bases.

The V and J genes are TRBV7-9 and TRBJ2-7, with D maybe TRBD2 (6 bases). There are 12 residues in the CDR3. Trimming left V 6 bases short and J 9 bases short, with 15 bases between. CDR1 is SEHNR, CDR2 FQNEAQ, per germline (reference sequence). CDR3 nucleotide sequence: TGTGCCAGCAGTCCCCTCAGGGAGGTGCAGTACTTC. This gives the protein CASSPLREVQYF.

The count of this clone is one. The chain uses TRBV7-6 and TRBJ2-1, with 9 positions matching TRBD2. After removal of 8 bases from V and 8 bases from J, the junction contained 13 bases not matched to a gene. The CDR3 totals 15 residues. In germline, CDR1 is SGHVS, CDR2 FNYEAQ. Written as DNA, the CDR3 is TGTGCCAGCGCAGTGGCCCCTAGCGGGAAGTATGAGCAGTTCTTC. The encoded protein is CASAVAPSGKYEQFF.

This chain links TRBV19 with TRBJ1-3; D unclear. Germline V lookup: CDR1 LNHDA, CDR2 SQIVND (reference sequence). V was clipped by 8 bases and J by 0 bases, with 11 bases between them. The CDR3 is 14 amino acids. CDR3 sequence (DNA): TGTGCCAGTCGTTTGGGGAGCTCTGGAAACACCATATATTTT. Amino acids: CASRLGSSGNTIYF.

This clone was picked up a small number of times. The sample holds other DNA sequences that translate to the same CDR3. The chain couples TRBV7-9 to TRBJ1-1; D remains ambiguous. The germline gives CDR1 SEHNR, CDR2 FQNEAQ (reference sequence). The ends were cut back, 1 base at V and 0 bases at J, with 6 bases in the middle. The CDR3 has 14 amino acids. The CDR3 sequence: CASSLGDLNTEAFF. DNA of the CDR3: TGTGCCAGCAGCTTAGGCGACTTGAACACTGAAGCTTTCTTT.

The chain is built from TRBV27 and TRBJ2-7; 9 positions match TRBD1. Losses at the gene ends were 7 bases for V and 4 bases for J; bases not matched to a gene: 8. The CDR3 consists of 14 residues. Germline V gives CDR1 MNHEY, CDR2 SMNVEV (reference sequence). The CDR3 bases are TGTGCCAGCAAAAGCGGACAGGGGATATACGAGCAGTACTTC. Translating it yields CASKSGQGIYEQYF.

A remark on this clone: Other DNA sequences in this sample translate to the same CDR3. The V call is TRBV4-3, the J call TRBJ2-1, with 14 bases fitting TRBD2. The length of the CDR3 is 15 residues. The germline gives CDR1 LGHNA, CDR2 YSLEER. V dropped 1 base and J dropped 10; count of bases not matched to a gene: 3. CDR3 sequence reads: CASSQGLAGGNEQFF. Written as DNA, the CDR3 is TGCGCCAGCAGCCAAGGACTAGCGGGAGGGAACGAGCAGTTCTTC.

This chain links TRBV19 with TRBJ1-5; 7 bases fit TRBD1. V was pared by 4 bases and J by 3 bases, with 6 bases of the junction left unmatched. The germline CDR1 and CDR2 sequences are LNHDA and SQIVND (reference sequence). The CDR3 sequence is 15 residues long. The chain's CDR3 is CASSTDRVDNQPQHF. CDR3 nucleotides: TGTGCCAGTAGTACTGACAGGGTGGACAATCAGCCCCAGCATTTT.

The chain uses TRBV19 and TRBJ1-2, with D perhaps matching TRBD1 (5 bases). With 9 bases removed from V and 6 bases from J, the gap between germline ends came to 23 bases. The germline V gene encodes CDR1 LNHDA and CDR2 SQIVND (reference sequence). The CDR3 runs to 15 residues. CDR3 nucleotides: TGTGCCAGCGAGCCGGGACGGCAACCCCGGGATGGCTACACCTTC. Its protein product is CASEPGRQPRDGYTF.

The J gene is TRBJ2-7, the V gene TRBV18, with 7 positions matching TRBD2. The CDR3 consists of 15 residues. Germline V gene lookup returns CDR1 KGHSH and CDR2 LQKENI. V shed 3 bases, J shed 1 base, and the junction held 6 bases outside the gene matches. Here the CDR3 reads CASSPERGLSYEQYF. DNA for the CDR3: TGTGCCAGCTCACCGGAGCGGGGCCTGTCCTACGAGCAGTACTTC.

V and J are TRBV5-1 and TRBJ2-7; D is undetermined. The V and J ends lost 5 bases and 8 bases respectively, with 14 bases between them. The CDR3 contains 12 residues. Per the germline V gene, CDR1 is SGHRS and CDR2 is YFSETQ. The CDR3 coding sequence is TGCGCCAGCAGGACCATCGGGCGACAGCAGTACTTC. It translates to CASRTIGRQQYF.

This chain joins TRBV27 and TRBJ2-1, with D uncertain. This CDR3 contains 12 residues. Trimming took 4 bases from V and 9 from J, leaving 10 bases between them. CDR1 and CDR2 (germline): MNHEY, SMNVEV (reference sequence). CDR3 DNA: TGTGCCAGCAGTTCATATACTGGTGAGCAGTTCTTC. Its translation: CASSSYTGEQFF.

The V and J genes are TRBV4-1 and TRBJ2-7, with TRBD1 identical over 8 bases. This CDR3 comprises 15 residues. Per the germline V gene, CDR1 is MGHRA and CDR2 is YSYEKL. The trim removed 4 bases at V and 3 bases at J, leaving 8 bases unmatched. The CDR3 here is CASSPNRGVNYEQYF. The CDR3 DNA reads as TGCGCCAGCAGCCCAAACAGGGGGGTTAACTACGAGCAGTACTTC.

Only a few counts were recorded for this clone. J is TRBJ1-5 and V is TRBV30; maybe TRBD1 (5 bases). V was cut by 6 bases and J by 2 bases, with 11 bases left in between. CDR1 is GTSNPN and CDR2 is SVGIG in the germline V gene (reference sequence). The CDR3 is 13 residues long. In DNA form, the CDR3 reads TGTGCCTGTAGGGGCTATGGCAATCAGCCCCAGCATTTT. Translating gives CACRGYGNQPQHF.

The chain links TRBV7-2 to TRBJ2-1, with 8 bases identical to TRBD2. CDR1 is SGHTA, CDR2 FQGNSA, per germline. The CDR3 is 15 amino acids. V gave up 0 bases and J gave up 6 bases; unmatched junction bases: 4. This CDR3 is CASSLAVGTSNEQFF. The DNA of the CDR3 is TGTGCCAGCAGCTTAGCGGTCGGGACTAGCAATGAGCAGTTCTTC.

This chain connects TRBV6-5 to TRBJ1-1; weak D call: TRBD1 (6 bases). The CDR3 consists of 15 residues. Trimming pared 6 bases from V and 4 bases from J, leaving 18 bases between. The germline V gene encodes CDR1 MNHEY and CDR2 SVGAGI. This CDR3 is CASRPDSLGVTEAFF. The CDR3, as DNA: TGTGCCAGCAGGCCGGACAGTCTCGGGGTCACTGAAGCTTTCTTT.

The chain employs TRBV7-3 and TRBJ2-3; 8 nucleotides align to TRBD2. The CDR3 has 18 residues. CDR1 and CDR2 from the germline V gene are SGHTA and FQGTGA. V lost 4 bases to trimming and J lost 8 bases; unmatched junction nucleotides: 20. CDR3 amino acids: CASSSTSGRIAESGTQYF. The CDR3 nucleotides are TGTGCCAGCAGCTCCACAAGCGGGAGAATAGCAGAGTCGGGTACGCAGTATTTT.

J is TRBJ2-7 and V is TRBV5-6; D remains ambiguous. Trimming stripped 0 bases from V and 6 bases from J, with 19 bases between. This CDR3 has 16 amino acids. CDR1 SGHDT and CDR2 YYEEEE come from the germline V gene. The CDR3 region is CASSLGYRNPSFEQYF. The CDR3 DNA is TGTGCCAGCAGCTTGGGGTATCGAAATCCGTCGTTCGAGCAGTACTTC.

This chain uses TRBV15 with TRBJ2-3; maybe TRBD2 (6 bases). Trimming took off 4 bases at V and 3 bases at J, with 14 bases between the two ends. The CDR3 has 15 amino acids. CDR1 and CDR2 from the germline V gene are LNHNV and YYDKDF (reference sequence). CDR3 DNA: TGTGCCACCAGCATCCATGCGGGAACAACAGATACGCAGTATTTT. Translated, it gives CATSIHAGTTDTQYF.

CDR3 nucleotides: TGTGCCAGTAGTATAGATCCAGGGGCGGGCTACGAGCAGTACTTC. It is translated as CASSIDPGAGYEQYF. The rearrangement uses TRBV19 and TRBJ2-7; maybe TRBD1 (6 bases). This CDR3 region has 15 residues. Germline values: CDR1 LNHDA, CDR2 SQIVND (reference sequence). Trimming took off 0 bases at V and 3 bases at J, with 12 bases between the two ends.

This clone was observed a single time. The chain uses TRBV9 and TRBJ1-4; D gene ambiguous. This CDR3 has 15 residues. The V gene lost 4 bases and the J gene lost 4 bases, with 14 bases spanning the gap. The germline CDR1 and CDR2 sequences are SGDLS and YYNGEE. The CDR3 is CASSPGRGFNEKLFF. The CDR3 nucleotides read TGTGCCAGCAGCCCCGGTAGAGGCTTTAATGAAAAACTGTTTTTT.

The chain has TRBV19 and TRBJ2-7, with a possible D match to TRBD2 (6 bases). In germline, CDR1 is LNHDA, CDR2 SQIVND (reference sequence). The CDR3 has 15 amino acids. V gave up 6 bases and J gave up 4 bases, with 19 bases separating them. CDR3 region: CASRGRSASIYEQYF. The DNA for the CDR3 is TGTGCCAGTAGAGGGAGGTCGGCTAGCATATACGAGCAGTACTTC. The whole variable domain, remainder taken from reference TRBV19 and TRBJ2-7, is DGGITQSPKYLFRKEGQNVTLSCEQNLNHDAMYWYRQDPGQGLRLIYYSQIVNDFQKGDIAEGYSVSREKKESFPLTVTSAQKNPTAFYLCASRGRSASIYEQYFGPGTRLTVT.

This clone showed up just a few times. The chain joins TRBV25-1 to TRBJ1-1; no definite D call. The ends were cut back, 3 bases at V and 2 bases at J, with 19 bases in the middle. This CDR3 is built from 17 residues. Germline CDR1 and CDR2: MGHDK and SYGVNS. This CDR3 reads CASSEAGQAPINTEAFF. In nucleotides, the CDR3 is TGTGCCAGCAGTGAGGCAGGCCAGGCCCCAATAAACACTGAAGCTTTCTTT.

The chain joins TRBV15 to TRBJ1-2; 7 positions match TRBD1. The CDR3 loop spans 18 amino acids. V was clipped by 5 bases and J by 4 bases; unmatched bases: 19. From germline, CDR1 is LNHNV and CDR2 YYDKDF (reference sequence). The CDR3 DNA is TGTGCCACCAGCGGAATTGAAAACAGGGGTCCTGGGGGCTATGGCTACACCTTC. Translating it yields CATSGIENRGPGGYGYTF.